A single sample is the source of the 17 T cell receptor beta chains below, sequenced in a study of blood T cell repertoires in COVID-19. Repertoires were generated with immunoSEQ multiplex PCR, while TCRdb's copy carries only in-frame clones and drops some. Of about 270,000 clones listed, around 90% are singletons. The source material was peripheral blood. Receptors were obtained from a person aged 18 to 35 with COVID-19, enrolled during active disease.

The chain uses TRBV30 and TRBJ1-4; D remains unclear. The V gene's germline CDR1 is GTSNPN and CDR2 SVGIG (reference sequence). This CDR3 spans 14 amino acids. The germline V and J ends were trimmed by 2 bases and 3 bases, with 10 bases remaining between them. The CDR3: CAWSRRGPNEKLFF. DNA for the CDR3: TGTGCCTGGAGTAGAAGAGGCCCTAATGAAAAACTGTTTTTT.

This clone was observed once. The chain has TRBV23-1 and TRBJ2-7, with D possibly being TRBD2 (6 bases). TRBV23-1 is treated as an ORF (open reading frame) with a function not yet certain. The V end was cut by 2 bases, the J end by 5 bases, with 7 bases between. The CDR3 contains 12 residues. The CDR3 loop reads CASSQGGNEQYF. The CDR3 DNA follows: TGCGCCAGCAGTCAAGGGGGGAACGAGCAGTACTTC.

V and J are TRBV7-2 and TRBJ2-7; 9 bases map to TRBD1. This CDR3 spans 15 amino acids. The germline V gene has CDR1 SGHTA and CDR2 FQGNSA. V lost 4 bases and J lost 2; bases outside the gene matches: 6. The CDR3 protein is CASSSRDRAAYEQYF. The DNA for the CDR3 is TGTGCCAGCAGCTCCCGGGACAGGGCCGCCTACGAGCAGTACTTC.

This chain connects TRBV7-9 to TRBJ2-2; 10 positions match TRBD1. CDR3 length: 19 residues. Germline trimming cut 4 bases from V and 3 bases from J; bases unmatched to any gene: 14. Germline lookup yields CDR1 SEHNR and CDR2 FQNEAQ (reference sequence). The CDR3 DNA is TGTGCCAGCAGCTCCCCGCCCCGACAGGGGGCATTTGACACCGGGGAGCTGTTTTTT. Its translation: CASSSPPRQGAFDTGELFF.

The chain's CDR3 is CATSDCFERRGRNYEQYF. The CDR3 DNA sequence: TGTGCCACCAGTGATTGCTTCGAGCGGAGGGGGCGTAACTACGAGCAGTACTTC. The chain combines TRBV24-1 with TRBJ2-7, with D perhaps TRBD1 (7 bases). The V gene's germline CDR1 is KGHDR and CDR2 SFDVKD. V gave up 2 bases and J gave up 3 bases, with 22 bases separating them. The CDR3 loop spans 18 amino acids.

The chain links TRBV7-2 to TRBJ2-7, with TRBD2 identical over 10 bases. The J segment lost 7 bases and the V segment lost 5 bases, leaving 14 bases of the junction unmatched. From germline, CDR1 is SGHTA and CDR2 FQGNSA. CDR3 size: 16 residues. The CDR3 spells CASSQLAGAFLGEQYF. CDR3 DNA sequence: TGTGCCAGCAGCCAGCTAGCGGGAGCTTTCCTTGGAGAGCAGTACTTC.

The chain recombines TRBV5-8 with TRBJ2-2; a weak D match, TRBD1 (6 bases). The CDR3 is 15 residues long. The V end lost 9 bases, the J end lost 0 bases, and 15 bases lay between the germline ends. Germline CDR1 and CDR2: SGHTS and YDEGEE. The CDR3 nucleotides are TGTGCCATTGGGACACCACTTCCGAACACCGGGGAGCTGTTTTTT. This sequence encodes CAIGTPLPNTGELFF.

This clone was counted a single time. The V and J genes are TRBV28 and TRBJ2-7; 7 positions agree with TRBD1. This CDR3 is built from 19 residues. CDR1 and CDR2 (germline): MDHEN, SYDVKM. The J segment lost 0 bases and the V segment lost 6 bases, leaving 20 bases of the junction unmatched. The CDR3 coding sequence is TGTGCCAGCAGGACTGGCGGCTACAAGACAGGGACCAGCTCCTACGAGCAGTACTTC. Residues: CASRTGGYKTGTSSYEQYF.

The genes are TRBV5-6 and TRBJ2-5; D is ambiguous. V was shortened by 0 bases and J by 2 bases, with 8 bases between the two germline ends. The CDR3 length is 14 residues. CDR1 is SGHDT, CDR2 YYEEEE, per germline. This CDR3 reads CASSLGSDQETQYF. The CDR3 coding sequence is TGTGCCAGCAGCTTGGGTTCAGATCAAGAGACCCAGTACTTC.

The chain carries TRBV27 and TRBJ2-7, with 8 bases aligning to TRBD2. Germline V gene lookup returns CDR1 MNHEY and CDR2 SMNVEV (reference sequence). The junction had 11 bases not matched to a gene; V was cut back by 7 bases and J by 12 bases. This CDR3 comprises 12 residues. The CDR3 nucleotides read TGTGCCAGCAAGGATAGCGGGGCAAAACCGTACTTC. Translating gives CASKDSGAKPYF.

The genes are TRBV4-3 and TRBJ1-2, with 7 bases aligning to TRBD1. J lost 5 bases, V lost 0 bases, and 3 bases had no gene match. The CDR3 runs 14 residues. The germline V gene has CDR1 LGHNA and CDR2 YSLEER. The CDR3 loop reads CASSQDRTGYGYTF. The CDR3 bases are TGCGCCAGCAGCCAAGACCGGACAGGATATGGCTACACCTTC.

The chain has TRBV7-9 and TRBJ1-4; 7 nucleotides align to TRBD1. This CDR3 is 12 amino acids long. Germline-derived CDR1 and CDR2 are SEHNR and FQNEAQ (reference sequence). V dropped 5 bases and J dropped 14; count of bases not matched to a gene: 8. In DNA, the CDR3 is TGTGCCAGCAGCCCTTCCACAGGGGTGCTGTTTTTT. It encodes CASSPSTGVLFF.

The rearrangement joins TRBV28 to TRBJ1-6; TRBD1 agrees at 9 bases. Germline lookup yields CDR1 MDHEN and CDR2 SYDVKM. This CDR3 region has 15 residues. J gave up 6 bases and V 5 bases, and 5 bases lay outside the gene matches. The CDR3 DNA follows: TGTGCCAGCAGTCTGGGGGACAGGGCTAATTCACCCCTCCACTTT. It encodes CASSLGDRANSPLHF.

The V and J genes are TRBV4-3 and TRBJ2-7; 7 bases are a match to TRBD1. Germline V gene lookup returns CDR1 LGHNA and CDR2 YSLEER. V lost 0 bases and J lost 4; bases outside the gene matches: 9. The CDR3 consists of 16 residues. The DNA of the CDR3 is TGCGCCAGCAGCCAAGAGGTTCCGAACAGGGGTTACGAGCAGTACTTC. Encoded protein: CASSQEVPNRGYEQYF.

The genes are TRBV24-1 and TRBJ1-2, with 8 bases fitting TRBD1. The germline V gene encodes CDR1 KGHDR and CDR2 SFDVKD. Germline trimming cut 7 bases from V and 6 bases from J; bases unmatched to any gene: 6. The CDR3 covers 13 residues. The CDR3 nucleotides read TGTGCCACCAGCGAAGGACAGGGTAATGGCTACACCTTC. This codes for CATSEGQGNGYTF.

The V and J genes are TRBV10-2 and TRBJ1-2; TRBD1 is a possible D gene (6 bases). The germline gives CDR1 WSHSY, CDR2 SAAADI. This CDR3 has 15 residues. With 5 bases removed from V and 7 bases from J, the gap between germline ends came to 20 bases. This chain's CDR3 is CASSLNSGTIGGYTF. CDR3 DNA: TGCGCCAGCAGTCTCAACTCCGGGACAATCGGTGGCTACACCTTC.

The chain recombines TRBV2 with TRBJ2-5; 7 bases agree with TRBD1. Germline values: CDR1 SNHLY, CDR2 FYNNEI. This CDR3 has 15 residues. V shed 0 bases and J 2 bases; nucleotides not matched to a gene: 3. The CDR3 DNA reads as TGTGCCAGCAGTGAAGCAGGGACAGAGCAAGAGACCCAGTACTTC. This encodes CASSEAGTEQETQYF. Full variable domain (rest looked up from reference TRBV2 and TRBJ2-5): EPEVTQTPSHQVTQMGQEVILRCVPISNHLYFYWYRQILGQKVEFLVSFYNNEISEKSEIFDDQFSVERPDGSNFTLKIRSTKLEDSAMYFCASSEAGTEQETQYFGPGTRLLVL.